In its sample, the clone carrying this T cell receptor (beta chain) was seen many times. The record originates from a study of regulatory T cells in long-lasting Graves disease. Study at large: Persistent Graves' disease required over 5 years of antithyroid drugs and positive TSH receptor antibodies.

CDR3 regions were amplified by Arm-PCR using iRepertoire HTBI primers to build TCR beta libraries. Original processing methods: Throughout the samples, researchers identified roughly 59 TRBV and approximately 13 TRBJ segments. MiXCR, run by TCRdb on the multiplex PCR reads, gives a single entry per CDR3 protein. Clone size and V and J calls follow TCRdb, not the original study. The profile covers approximately 350,000 distinct CDR3 sequences, with around 23% appearing a single time and less than 30% taken by the ten largest. Indicated time point: persistent/refractory GD, antithyroid drugs over 5 years with positive TRAb. With RNA extracted from PBMCs as input, the TCR library was made. Germline V gives CDR1 SNHLY, CDR2 FYNNEI. The CDR3 covers 14 residues. The V gene end was trimmed by 8 bases and the J gene end by 7 bases; junction bases not matched to a gene: 11.

The gene calls are TRBV2 and TRBJ1-5; 7 bases match TRBD1. The clonotype comes from a woman between 35 and 50 years old with Graves disease. The specimen was peripheral blood mononuclear cells (PBMCs), collected when the disease was refractory, from a patient treated with antithyroid drugs. The CDR3 loop reads CASHRDRGIQPQHF. The CDR3 DNA reads as TGTGCCAGCCACCGGGACAGAGGGATCCAGCCCCAGCATTTT.